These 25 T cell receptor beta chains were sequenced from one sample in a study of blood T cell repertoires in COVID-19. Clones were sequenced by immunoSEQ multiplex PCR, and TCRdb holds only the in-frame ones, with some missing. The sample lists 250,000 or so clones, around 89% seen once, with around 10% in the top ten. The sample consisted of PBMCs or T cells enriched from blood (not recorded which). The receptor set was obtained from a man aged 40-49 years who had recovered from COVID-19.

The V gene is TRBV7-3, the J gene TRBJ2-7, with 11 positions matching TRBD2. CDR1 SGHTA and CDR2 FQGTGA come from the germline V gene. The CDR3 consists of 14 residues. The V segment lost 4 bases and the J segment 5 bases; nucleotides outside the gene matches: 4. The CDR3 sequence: CASSSLAGGHEQYF. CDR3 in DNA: TGTGCCAGCAGCTCCCTAGCGGGGGGACACGAGCAGTACTTC.

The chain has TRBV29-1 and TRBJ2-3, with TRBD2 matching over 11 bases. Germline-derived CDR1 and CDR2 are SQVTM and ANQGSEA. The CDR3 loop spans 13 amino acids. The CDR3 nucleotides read TGCTGCGGGGGACTAGCGGACACAGATACGCAGTATTTT. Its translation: CCGGLADTDTQYF.

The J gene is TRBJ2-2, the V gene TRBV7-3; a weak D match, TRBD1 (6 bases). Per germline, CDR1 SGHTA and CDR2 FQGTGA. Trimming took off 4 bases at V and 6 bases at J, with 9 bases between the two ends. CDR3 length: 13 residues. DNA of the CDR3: TGTGCCAGCAGCTATCAGGGGTCCGGGGAGCTGTTTTTT. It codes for CASSYQGSGELFF.

CDR3: CASSSTGTGVEKLFF. CDR3 sequence (DNA): TGTGCCAGCAGTTCAACCGGGACAGGGGTTGAAAAACTGTTTTTT. The rearrangement joins TRBV27 to TRBJ1-4, with TRBD1 matching over 10 bases. CDR3 length equals 15 residues. The ends lost 4 bases at V and 7 bases at J; junction bases unmatched: 6. Germline V gene data show CDR1 as MNHEY and CDR2 as SMNVEV (reference sequence).

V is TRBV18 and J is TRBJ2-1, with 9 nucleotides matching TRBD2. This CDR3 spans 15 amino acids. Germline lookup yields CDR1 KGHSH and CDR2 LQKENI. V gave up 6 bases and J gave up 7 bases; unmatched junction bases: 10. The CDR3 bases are TGTGCCAGCTCGCCCCTAGCGGGGTTCTATAATGAGCAGTTCTTC. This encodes CASSPLAGFYNEQFF.

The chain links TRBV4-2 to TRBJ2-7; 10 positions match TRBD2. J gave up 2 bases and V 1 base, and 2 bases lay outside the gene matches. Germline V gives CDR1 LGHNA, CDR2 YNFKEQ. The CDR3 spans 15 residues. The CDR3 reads CASSQGLAGTYEQYF. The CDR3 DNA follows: TGTGCCAGCAGCCAAGGACTAGCGGGCACCTACGAGCAGTACTTC.

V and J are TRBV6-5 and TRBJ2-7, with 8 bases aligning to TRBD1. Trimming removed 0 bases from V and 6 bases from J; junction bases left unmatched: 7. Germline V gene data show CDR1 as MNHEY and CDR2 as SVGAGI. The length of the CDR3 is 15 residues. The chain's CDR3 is CASSYSNRGMVEQYF. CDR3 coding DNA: TGTGCCAGCAGTTACTCGAACAGGGGGATGGTCGAGCAGTACTTC.

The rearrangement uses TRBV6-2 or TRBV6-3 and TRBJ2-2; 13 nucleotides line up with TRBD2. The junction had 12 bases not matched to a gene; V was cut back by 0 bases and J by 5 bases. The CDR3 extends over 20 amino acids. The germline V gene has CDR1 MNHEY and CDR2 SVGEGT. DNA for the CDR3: TGTGCCAGCAGTTACTCGAGAACTAGCGGGAGGGGAGGTGAAACCGGGGAGCTGTTTTTT. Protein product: CASSYSRTSGRGGETGELFF.

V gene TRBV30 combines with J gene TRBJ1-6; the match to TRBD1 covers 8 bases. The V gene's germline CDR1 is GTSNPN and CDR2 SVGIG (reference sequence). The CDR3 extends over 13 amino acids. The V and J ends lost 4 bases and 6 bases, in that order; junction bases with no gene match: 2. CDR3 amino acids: CAWKTGGNSPLHF. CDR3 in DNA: TGTGCCTGGAAAACAGGGGGTAATTCACCCCTCCACTTT.

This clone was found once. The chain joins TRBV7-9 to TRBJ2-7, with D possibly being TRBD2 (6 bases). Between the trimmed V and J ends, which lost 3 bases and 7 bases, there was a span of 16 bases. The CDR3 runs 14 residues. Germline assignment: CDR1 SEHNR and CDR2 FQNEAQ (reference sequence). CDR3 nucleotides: TGTGCCAGCAGCTTGCGGGGCCTGGCCGGGGAGCAGTACTTC. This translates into CASSLRGLAGEQYF.

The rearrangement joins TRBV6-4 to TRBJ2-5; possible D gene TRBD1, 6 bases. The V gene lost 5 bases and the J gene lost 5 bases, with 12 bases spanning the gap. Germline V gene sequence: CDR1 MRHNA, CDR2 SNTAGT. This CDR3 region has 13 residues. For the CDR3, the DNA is TGTGCCAGCAGTACAGGGTATGGGGAGACCCAGTACTTC. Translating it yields CASSTGYGETQYF.

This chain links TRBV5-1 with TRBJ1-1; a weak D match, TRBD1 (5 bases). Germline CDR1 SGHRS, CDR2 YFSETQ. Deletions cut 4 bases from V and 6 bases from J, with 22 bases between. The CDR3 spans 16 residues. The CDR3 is CASSIARGGTVAEAFF. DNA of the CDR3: TGCGCCAGCAGCATCGCCCGGGGGGGGACGGTCGCTGAAGCTTTCTTT.

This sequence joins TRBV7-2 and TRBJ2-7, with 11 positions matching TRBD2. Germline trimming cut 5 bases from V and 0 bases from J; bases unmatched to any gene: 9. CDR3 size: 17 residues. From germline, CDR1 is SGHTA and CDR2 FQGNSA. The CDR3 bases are TGTGCCAGCAGCCTGACCCTAGCGGGGGGAAGCTCCTACGAGCAGTACTTC. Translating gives CASSLTLAGGSSYEQYF. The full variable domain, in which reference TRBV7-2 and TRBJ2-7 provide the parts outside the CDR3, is GAGVSQSPSNKVTEKGKDVELRCDPISGHTALYWYRQSLGQGLEFLIYFQGNSAPDKSGLPSDRFSAERTGGSVSTLTIQRTQQEDSAVYLCASSLTLAGGSSYEQYFGPGTRLTVT.

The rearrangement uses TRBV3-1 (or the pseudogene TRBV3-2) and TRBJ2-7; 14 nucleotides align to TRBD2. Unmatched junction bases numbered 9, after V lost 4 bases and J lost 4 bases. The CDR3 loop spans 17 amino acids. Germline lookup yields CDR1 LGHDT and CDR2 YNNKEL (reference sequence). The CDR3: CASSPPGTSGSPYEQYF. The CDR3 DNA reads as TGTGCCAGCAGCCCCCCGGGGACTAGCGGGAGTCCTTACGAGCAGTACTTC.

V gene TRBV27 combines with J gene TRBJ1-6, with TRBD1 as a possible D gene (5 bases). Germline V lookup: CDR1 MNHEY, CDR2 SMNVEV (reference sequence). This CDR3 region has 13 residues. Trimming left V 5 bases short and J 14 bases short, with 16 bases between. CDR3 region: CASSPRQIRALHF. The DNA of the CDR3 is TGTGCCAGCAGTCCCCGACAGATTCGCGCCCTCCACTTT.

CDR3 DNA sequence: TGTGCCAGCAGTGAATTAGGCGGGGCCCAAGAGACCCAGTACTTC. It codes for CASSELGGAQETQYF. The chain is built from TRBV6-1 and TRBJ2-5, with a possible D match to TRBD2 (6 bases). The CDR3 covers 15 residues. Per germline, CDR1 MNHNS and CDR2 SASEGT. The V and J ends lost 2 bases and 1 base respectively, with 11 bases between them.

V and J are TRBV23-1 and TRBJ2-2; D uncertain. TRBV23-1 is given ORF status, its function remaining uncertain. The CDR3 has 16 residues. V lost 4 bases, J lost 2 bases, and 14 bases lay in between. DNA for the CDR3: TGCGCCAGCAGTCCACCTGACAAAAAAAACACCGGGGAGCTGTTTTTT. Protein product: CASSPPDKKNTGELFF.

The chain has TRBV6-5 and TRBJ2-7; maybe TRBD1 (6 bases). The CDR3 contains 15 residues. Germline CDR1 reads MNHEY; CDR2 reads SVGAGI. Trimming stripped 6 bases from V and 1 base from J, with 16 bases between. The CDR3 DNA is TGTGCCAGCAGCTCAGGGGCCTCTCTATCCTACGAGCAGTACTTC. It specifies CASSSGASLSYEQYF.

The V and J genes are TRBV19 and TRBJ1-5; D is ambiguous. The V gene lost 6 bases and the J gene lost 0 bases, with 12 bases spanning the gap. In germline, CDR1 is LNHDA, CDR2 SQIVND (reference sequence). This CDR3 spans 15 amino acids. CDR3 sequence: CASRSSHHSNQPQHF. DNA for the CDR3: TGTGCCAGTAGGAGCTCCCATCATAGCAATCAGCCCCAGCATTTT.

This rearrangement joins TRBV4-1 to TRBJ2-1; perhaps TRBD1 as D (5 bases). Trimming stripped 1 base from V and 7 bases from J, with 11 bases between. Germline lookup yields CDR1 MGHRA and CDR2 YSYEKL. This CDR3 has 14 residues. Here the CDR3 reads CASSQGYRPNEQFF. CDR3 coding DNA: TGCGCCAGCAGCCAAGGTTACAGGCCGAATGAGCAGTTCTTC.

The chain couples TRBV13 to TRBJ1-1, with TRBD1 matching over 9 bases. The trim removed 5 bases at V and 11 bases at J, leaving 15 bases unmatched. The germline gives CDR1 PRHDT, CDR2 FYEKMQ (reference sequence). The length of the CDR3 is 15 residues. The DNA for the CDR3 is TGTGCCAGCAGCCTCTCCGCGGGACAGGGTTCCGCGGCTTTCTTT. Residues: CASSLSAGQGSAAFF.

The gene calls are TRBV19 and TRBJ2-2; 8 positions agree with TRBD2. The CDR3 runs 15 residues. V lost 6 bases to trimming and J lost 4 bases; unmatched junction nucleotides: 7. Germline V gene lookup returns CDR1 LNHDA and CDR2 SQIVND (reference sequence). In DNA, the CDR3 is TGTGCCAGTAGAGTTAGCGGGGCCCTCACCGGGGAGCTGTTTTTT. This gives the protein CASRVSGALTGELFF.

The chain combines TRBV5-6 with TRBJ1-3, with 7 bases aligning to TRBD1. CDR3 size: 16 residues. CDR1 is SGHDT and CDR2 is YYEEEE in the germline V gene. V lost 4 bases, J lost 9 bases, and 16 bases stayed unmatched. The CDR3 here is CASSLHAGTVLVTIYF. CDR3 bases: TGTGCCAGCAGCCTACACGCCGGGACAGTTCTCGTCACCATATATTTT. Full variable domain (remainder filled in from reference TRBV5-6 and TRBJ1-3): DAGVTQSPTHLIKTRGQQVTLRCSPKSGHDTVSWYQQALGQGPQFIFQYYEEEERQRGNFPDRFSGHQFPNYSSELNVNALLLGDSALYLCASSLHAGTVLVTIYFGEGSWLTVV.

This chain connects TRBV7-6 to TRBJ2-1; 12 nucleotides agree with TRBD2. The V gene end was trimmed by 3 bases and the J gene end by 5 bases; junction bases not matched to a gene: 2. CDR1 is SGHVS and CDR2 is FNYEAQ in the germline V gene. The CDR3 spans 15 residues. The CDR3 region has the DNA TGTGCCAGCAGCTTGACTAGCGGGAGACACAATGAGCAGTTCTTC. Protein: CASSLTSGRHNEQFF.

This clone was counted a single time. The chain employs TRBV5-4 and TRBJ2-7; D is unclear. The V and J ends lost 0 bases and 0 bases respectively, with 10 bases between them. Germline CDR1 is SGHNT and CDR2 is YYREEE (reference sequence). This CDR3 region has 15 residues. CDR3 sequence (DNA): TGTGCCAGCAGCTTGGGGGTGGGCCGCTCCTACGAGCAGTACTTC. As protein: CASSLGVGRSYEQYF.